This TCR beta chain is drawn from a study of monozygotic twins with inflammatory bowel disease. Study-wide results and caveats: Comparison of concordant versus discordant twins revealed no difference in repertoire similarity, possibly due to limited power.

The CDR3 spans 13 residues. Germline assignment: CDR1 SGDLS and CDR2 YYNGEE. Following a re-call of the 5' RACE reads, TCRdb has one entry per CDR3 protein and lacks DNA. In all, the sample yields roughly 320,000 distinct CDR3 sequences. As for this clonotype: What it recognizes is unknown.

The sequence was obtained from a human donor with ulcerative colitis or Crohn's disease, or a healthy co-twin of an affected twin (not recorded which). Sequencing was done on a sample of blood. The chain couples TRBV9 to TRBJ2-7; the TRBD1 assignment by TCRdb is unverifiable without DNA. The CDR3 here is CASGLKGFYEQYF. Drawing the rest from reference TRBV9 and TRBJ2-7, the complete variable domain is DSGVTQTPKHLITATGQRVTLRCSPRSGDLSVYWYQQSLDQGLQFLIQYYNGEERAKGNILERFSAQQFPDLHSELNLSSLELGDSALYFCASGLKGFYEQYFGPGTRLTVT.